This TCR beta chain was retrieved from a study of shared clonotypes between healthy human individuals. Study observations and caveats: Some clonotypes were shared by all four sorted-subset donors, while others were not shared. The non-shared ones had lower generation probabilities than the shared ones.

Profiled with immunoSEQ multiplex PCR; TCRdb holds only in-frame clones, not every one. Of approximately 330,000 clones in the sample, more than 60% were seen once. A remark on this clone: No antigen is known for it.

Germline trimming cut 3 bases from V and 4 bases from J; bases unmatched to any gene: 8. CDR1 and CDR2 from the germline V gene are MDHEN and SYDVKM. There are 15 residues in the CDR3. Sequencing used memory CD4+ T cells sorted from blood. Sample subset: CD45RA-negative fraction. J is TRBJ1-2 and V is TRBV28, with TRBD1 matching over 7 bases. This TCR was sampled from a man under 40 in good health. DNA of the CDR3: TGTGCCAGCAGTTTTTGGGACAGACCTTTCTATGGCTACACCTTC. This encodes CASSFWDRPFYGYTF.